The next 4 T cell receptor beta chains were all read from a single sample in a study of cytomegalovirus exposure and HLA in healthy donors. The PCR was carried out with 60 Vbeta primers and 13 Jbeta primers. Sequencing used immunoSEQ multiplex PCR; TCRdb keeps in-frame clones, though not all of them. Seen here are 150,000 to 200,000 clones, roughly four fifths observed once, and the top ten hold about 1.9%. The sequenced material came from PBMCs. The receptors stem from a woman under 40 in good health and CMV-seropositive.

This chain connects TRBV28 to TRBJ1-1; D remains ambiguous. V was pared by 1 base and J by 0 bases, with 3 bases between. This CDR3 region has 13 residues. Germline lookup yields CDR1 MDHEN and CDR2 SYDVKM. CDR3 DNA: TGTGCCAGCAGTTTATCAGTGAACACTGAAGCTTTCTTT. Its protein is CASSLSVNTEAFF.

V is TRBV6-5 and J is TRBJ2-3, with D hard to call. In germline, CDR1 is MNHEY, CDR2 SVGAGI. The CDR3 runs to 12 residues. With 5 bases removed from V and 5 bases from J, the gap between germline ends came to 8 bases. The CDR3 region has the DNA TGTGCCAGCAGTGAAGCGTTAGATACGCAGTATTTT. Protein product: CASSEALDTQYF.

This sequence joins TRBV5-6 and TRBJ1-2, with TRBD1 as a possible D gene (5 bases). V was cut by 0 bases and J by 4 bases, with 10 bases left in between. CDR3 length: 14 amino acids. Germline values: CDR1 SGHDT, CDR2 YYEEEE. CDR3 nucleotides: TGTGCCAGCAGCTTGGGTCGACAGAGCTATGGCTACACCTTC. The encoded protein is CASSLGRQSYGYTF.

The CDR3 loop is CASSQDRSLRGQGDYGYTF. As DNA, the CDR3 is TGCGCCAGCAGCCAAGATAGATCCCTTAGGGGACAGGGGGACTATGGCTACACCTTC. The chain carries TRBV4-3 and TRBJ1-2; 11 positions match TRBD1. This CDR3 region has 19 residues. Germline loops: CDR1 LGHNA, CDR2 YSLEER. Trimming at V came to 0 bases and at J to 3 bases, leaving 12 bases not matched to a gene.